This T cell receptor (beta chain) originates from a study of identifying expanded T cells in peripheral blood (dated by TCRdb to about 2019). For the study in its entirety: Technical replicates were generated by sequencing separate aliquots of the same genomic DNA pool, and four replicates were compared pairwise. The research as a whole found: The authors expected that over much longer intervals, such as months to years, biological variance in healthy repertoires might increase even further. The binomial model flagged around 1.2 differentially abundant clones between technical replicates, compared with about 16 over approximately two weeks and 19 over about four weeks. Across all healthy-donor time intervals, the beta-binomial model significantly cut both the number of clones called differentially abundant and the false-positive rate. For all healthy donors, the variance in clone template counts between roughly 2-week samples rose significantly as total template count increased.

A word on this clone: Its antigen is not yet known. The input lacks base qualities; no much larger clone sits a single base away.

During the collection period, no immune events, such as infections, were documented for the healthy donors. Time-dependent variance in a beta-binomial model of T-cell clone differential abundance was calibrated using healthy-donor blood repertoires as a training cohort. There were roughly 10 healthy donors in the training cohort, of whom 3 were female and 7 were male. Donor ages ranged from about 29 to 65 years, with an average of approximately 43 years. Whole blood was collected from each healthy donor at three time points spaced about 2 weeks apart and obtained from a commercial supplier. For immunosequencing, genomic DNA was extracted from whole blood that had not been sorted. V and J lose 6 bases and 3 bases, and a span of 12 bases separates them. Counted from cysteine to phenylalanine, this CDR3 has 14 amino acids. This entry keeps only the CDR3 DNA: 42 bases, framed from base 1. For CDR1 and CDR2, the germline V gene lists SGHVS and FQNEAQ.

The immunoSEQ Assay, which uses bias-controlled multiplex PCR amplification of genomic DNA, was used to profile TCRbeta CDR3 regions. From the authors' description of their analysis: The absolute abundance of each unique TCRbeta CDR3 region was quantified after sequences were collapsed and filtered. Two models were used to test differential abundance: a binomial model (Fisher-equivalent) and a beta-binomial model that adds time-dependent variance fitted from healthy donors. Clones with fewer than 5 combined templates were removed, and a clone was called differentially abundant if the clone's Benjamini-Hochberg FDR was below 0.01. In the beta-binomial model, variance was expressed as a function of the total template count across the two samples, in the form v = (b*log(k)+a)^2. In TCRdb, the immuneACCESS table is reduced to in-frame sequences with V and J assigned. These tables do not hold every clone; where another copy was compared, an unresolved V gene accounts for under half, and the others remain unexplained. V, J and clone size are taken as reported in that table, and D and trimming were inferred from the DNA itself. The sample table holds roughly 100,000 clones, of which 87% were seen once. About 15% of the sample comes from the top ten.

The sequenced material came from blood. The V gene is TRBV7-8 and the J gene is TRBJ1-5; no D gene call is confident. The TCR comes from a person between 18 and 69 years old in good health. For the CDR3, the sequence is CASSRTENNQPQHF. The bases are TGTGCCAGCAGTAGGACGGAAAACAATCAGCCCCAGCATTTT.